This paragraph reports one T cell receptor beta chain. This entry is derived from a study of blood T cell repertoires in COVID-19. Study summary: Sources were T cells, B-cell-depleted T cells, or PBMCs; the material itself was cDNA or gDNA.

Method: immunoSEQ multiplex PCR; TCRdb's copy keeps in-frame clones and lacks some. The table includes approximately 310,000 clones, 75% to 90% detected once. The CDR3 loop spans 19 amino acids. V lost 2 bases, J lost 0 bases, and 24 bases lay in between. In germline, CDR1 is SGHRS, CDR2 YFSETQ. Across under 25 US areas, participants ranged in age from roughly 18 to 89 years. Cohort assignment relied on participant-reported clinical history. This sequence joins TRBV5-1 and TRBJ2-7, with D possibly TRBD2 on 9 matching bases. The sequenced material came from PBMCs or T cells enriched from blood (not recorded which). The sequence came from a man in his 60s who had recovered from COVID-19. The CDR3 spells CASSFDRGTSGPNSYEQYF. The CDR3, as DNA: TGCGCCAGCAGCTTCGACAGGGGTACTAGCGGGCCTAACTCCTACGAGCAGTACTTC.